Each of the 5 T cell receptor beta chains below was sequenced from the same sample in a study of shared clonotypes between healthy human individuals. Only in-frame clones appear in the TCRdb table, and some are missing; sequencing was by immunoSEQ multiplex PCR. The table lists some 2,000,000 clones, approximately 94% of them singletons. Sequencing was carried out using naive CD4+ T cells sorted from blood. Subset: CD45RA+ positively selected. These receptors all come from a man between 18 and 29 years old in good health.

The V gene is TRBV5-1, the J gene TRBJ2-2; 7 bases are shared with TRBD2. V was clipped by 4 bases and J by 5 bases; unmatched bases: 8. Germline values: CDR1 SGHRS, CDR2 YFSETQ. This CDR3 comprises 15 residues. The CDR3: CASSGGLLGTGELFF. The CDR3 bases are TGCGCCAGCAGCGGGGGACTACTGGGAACCGGGGAGCTGTTTTTT.

The chain links TRBV4-3 to TRBJ1-1, with D maybe TRBD1 (6 bases). V gave up 5 bases and J gave up 5 bases, with 18 bases separating them. CDR1 is LGHNA and CDR2 is YSLEER in the germline V gene. This CDR3 is 15 amino acids long. Here the CDR3 DNA reads TGCGCCAGCAGCTTGAGGGGGGGCCAGAGGACTGAAGCTTTCTTT. This sequence encodes CASSLRGGQRTEAFF.

This chain uses TRBV12-5 with TRBJ1-1; D is unresolved. V lost 2 bases, J lost 0 bases, and 10 bases lay in between. Per germline, CDR1 LGHNT and CDR2 FRNRAP. The CDR3 covers 15 residues. CDR3 nucleotides: TGTGCTAGTGGTTTGCTTCCAGGACTGAACACTGAAGCTTTCTTT. Translating gives CASGLLPGLNTEAFF. Together with reference TRBV12-5 and TRBJ1-1, the CDR3 gives the full variable domain: DARVTQTPRHKVTEMGQEVTMRCQPILGHNTVFWYRQTMMQGLELLAYFRNRAPLDDSGMPKDRFSAEMPDATLATLKIQPSEPRDSAVYFCASGLLPGLNTEAFFGQGTRLTVV.

This clone appeared a single time. The chain couples TRBV7-9 to TRBJ2-5; D might be TRBD2 (5 bases). The CDR3 contains 14 residues. Trimming cost V 0 bases and J 5 bases, with 10 bases left between them. The germline V gene has CDR1 SEHNR and CDR2 FQNEAQ (reference sequence). Here the CDR3 reads CASSLAVLAETQYF. The DNA of the CDR3 is TGTGCCAGCAGCTTAGCGGTCTTAGCGGAGACCCAGTACTTC.

The J gene is TRBJ2-7, the V gene TRBV2; 13 positions agree with TRBD2. Trimming removed 10 bases from V and 0 bases from J; junction bases left unmatched: 9. The CDR3 has 16 residues. CDR1 SNHLY and CDR2 FYNNEI come from the germline V gene. This CDR3 reads CATMTLAGGSSYEQYF. Here the CDR3 DNA reads TGTGCCACCATGACACTAGCGGGGGGGAGCTCCTACGAGCAGTACTTC.